A single sample gave rise to the 11 T cell receptor beta chains below, sequenced in a study of blood T cell repertoires in COVID-19. Assay used: immunoSEQ multiplex PCR; TCRdb lists only in-frame clones, some missing. Here the sample spans more than 140,000 clones, 84% being singletons. Material for sequencing was peripheral blood. The receptors originated from a woman between 45 and 60 years old in a cohort sampled during active or convalescent COVID-19.

This chain uses TRBV4-1 with TRBJ1-1; a possible D gene is TRBD1 (6 bases). V shed 2 bases and J shed 4 bases, with 23 bases lying between them. The CDR3 contains 18 residues. CDR1 is MGHRA and CDR2 is YSYEKL in the germline V gene. CDR3 bases: TGCGCCAGCAGCCAAATGGGAGGGGCACCGGACAGATTCACTGAAGCTTTCTTT. Its protein product is CASSQMGGAPDRFTEAFF.

The V and J genes are TRBV11-2 and TRBJ2-2, with D possibly TRBD2 on 5 matching bases. Germline lookup yields CDR1 SGHAT and CDR2 FQNNGV. V was clipped by 0 bases and J by 6 bases, with 11 bases between them. This CDR3 comprises 15 residues. The CDR3 DNA follows: TGTGCCAGCAGCTTAGACCCCCGGGGTGCCGGGGAGCTGTTTTTT. It specifies CASSLDPRGAGELFF.

This chain uses TRBV7-2 with TRBJ1-4; a possible D gene is TRBD1 (5 bases). Germline assignment: CDR1 SGHTA and CDR2 FQGNSA. The V end lost 2 bases, the J end lost 8 bases, and 18 bases lay between the germline ends. The CDR3 length is 16 residues. The CDR3 reads CASSLWSGTGGEKLFF. CDR3 DNA: TGTGCCAGCAGCTTATGGTCCGGCACAGGTGGCGAAAAACTGTTTTTT.

The V gene is TRBV10-3, the J gene TRBJ2-7; the match to TRBD1 covers 11 bases. The CDR3 covers 15 residues. Germline V gives CDR1 ENHRY, CDR2 SYGVKD. V lost 7 bases to trimming and J lost 1 base; unmatched junction nucleotides: 6. CDR3 coding DNA: TGTGCCATCACCCCCGGGACAGGGGGTTCCTACGAGCAGTACTTC. Amino acid sequence: CAITPGTGGSYEQYF.

The V gene is TRBV4-1, the J gene TRBJ1-4; 12 bases line up with TRBD1. Unmatched junction bases numbered 5, after V lost 2 bases and J lost 10 bases. Germline V CDR1 and CDR2: MGHRA, YSYEKL. This CDR3 has 15 amino acids. The CDR3 sequence is CASSQSGQGAGKLFF. CDR3 DNA sequence: TGCGCCAGCAGCCAATCGGGACAGGGGGCAGGAAAACTGTTTTTT.

The chain recombines TRBV6-6 with TRBJ1-2, with D uncertain. The CDR3 consists of 12 residues. Looked up from germline, CDR1 is MNHNY and CDR2 is SVGAGI (reference sequence). V dropped 5 bases and J dropped 5 bases, with 9 bases sitting between them. DNA of the CDR3: TGTGCCAGCAGTCAAGCCGGGTATGGCTACACCTTC. Its translation: CASSQAGYGYTF.

The V gene is TRBV24-1, the J gene TRBJ1-5; the D gene is possibly TRBD1 (5 bases). The ends were cut back, 5 bases at V and 3 bases at J, with 7 bases in the middle. CDR3 length: 13 residues. Germline CDR1 reads KGHDR; CDR2 reads SFDVKD. The CDR3 loop is CATSVGHNQPQHF. In DNA, the CDR3 is TGTGCCACCAGTGTGGGGCACAATCAGCCCCAGCATTTT.

The J gene is TRBJ1-6, the V gene TRBV4-3, with a tentative D call TRBD1 (5 bases). The CDR3 spans 15 residues. Trimming pared 0 bases from V and 7 bases from J, leaving 10 bases between. CDR1 is LGHNA and CDR2 is YSLEER in the germline V gene. The CDR3: CASSQETASNSPLHF. The CDR3 bases are TGCGCCAGCAGCCAAGAGACAGCCAGCAATTCACCCCTCCACTTT.

The rearrangement uses TRBV2 and TRBJ2-7; 7 bases map to TRBD1. The J segment lost 4 bases and the V segment lost 6 bases, leaving 12 bases of the junction unmatched. This CDR3 comprises 15 residues. Germline V lookup: CDR1 SNHLY, CDR2 FYNNEI. CDR3 coding DNA: TGTGCCAGCAGCGACAGGGTTCCGGGGCCTTACGAGCAGTACTTC. This codes for CASSDRVPGPYEQYF.

This sequence joins TRBV6-5 and TRBJ2-1; TRBD2 agrees at 7 bases. The germline V gene encodes CDR1 MNHEY and CDR2 SVGAGI. The CDR3 has 13 amino acids. J was trimmed by 10 bases and V by 5 bases; bases with no gene match: 8. DNA for the CDR3: TGTGCCAGCAGTCAGGATAGAGCGGGGGAGCAGTTCTTC. Translating gives CASSQDRAGEQFF.

V and J are TRBV6-5 and TRBJ1-5, with 10 positions matching TRBD1. V was pared by 6 bases and J by 3 bases, with 5 bases of the junction left unmatched. CDR1 is MNHEY and CDR2 is SVGAGI in the germline V gene. The CDR3 runs to 15 residues. The CDR3 DNA reads as TGTGCCAGCAGAAGGGACAGGGGTAACAATCAGCCCCAGCATTTT. This gives the protein CASRRDRGNNQPQHF.